This T cell receptor (beta chain) was obtained from a study of persistence of HIV-infected CD4 T cells. The libraries were made with immunoSEQ version 4 in survey mode. Sequencing used immunoSEQ multiplex PCR; TCRdb keeps in-frame clones, though not all of them. The sample includes fewer than 20,000 clones, roughly 74% of them seen just once. About this clone itself: The target antigen is unknown.

The stimulus was lysate of CMV-infected fibroblasts, about 10 ug/mL. CD4+ T cells upregulating both CD40 ligand and CD69 were sorted as responding cells. CD4+ T cell counts exceeded 400 cells/uL; CMV serology was positive. The V and J ends lost 4 bases and 0 bases respectively, with 10 bases between them. This CDR3 comprises 14 residues. Germline CDR1 is MNHEY and CDR2 is SMNVEV (reference sequence). Study outcomes and limitations: TCR analyses could not target the rare provirus-carrying CMV-responding cells.

The sequencing here drew on CD4+ T cells sorted from PBMCs after roughly 20-hour stimulation, taken from a patient who received antiretroviral therapy. The clonotype was recovered from an adult man with HIV who was CMV-seropositive. The chain links TRBV27 to TRBJ2-7; D remains ambiguous. CDR3 DNA: TGTGCCAGCAGTTCCACCTGGGGCTCCTACGAGCAGTACTTC. It specifies CASSSTWGSYEQYF.